These 28 T cell receptor beta chains were sequenced from one sample in a study of tumor and adjacent non-tumor tissue in lung cancer. The template was RNA from unsorted bulk tissue. Three rounds of nested PCR, following a modified ARM-PCR protocol, produced the TCRbeta library. TCRdb re-called the multiplex PCR reads with MiXCR, one entry per CDR3 protein. The table has 95,000 to 150,000 distinct CDR3 sequences, 66% seen once. What was sequenced was lung tumor tissue. Receptor source: a man aged 30-40 years with non-small cell lung cancer.

This clonotype was detected a few times. Just one base apart from a much larger clone, this may be a read error. The chain recombines TRBV29-1 with TRBJ2-3; a weak D match, TRBD2 (5 bases). The length of the CDR3 is 16 residues. Germline lookup yields CDR1 SQVTM and CDR2 ANQGSEA. This chain's CDR3 is CSVLSQRARFTDMQYF. In DNA, the CDR3 is TGCAGCGTTCTTTCCCAGAGGGCACGCTTCACAGATATGCAGTATTTT.

With regard to this clonotype: This may stem from a read error, because a much larger clone lies one nucleotide away. J is TRBJ2-3 and V is TRBV20-1; D gene uncertain. Germline V gene data show CDR1 as DFQATT and CDR2 as SNEGSKA (reference sequence). This CDR3 has 15 amino acids. V was shortened by 3 bases and J by 2 bases, with 15 bases between the two germline ends. This CDR3 reads CSASRIGWATDTQYF. CDR3 sequence (DNA): TGCAGTGCTAGTAGGATAGGGTGGGCCACAGATACGCAGTATTTT.

This clonotype was counted only a few times. Mismatch with germline at one junction end may stem from a read error. This sequence joins TRBV28 and TRBJ2-1; D is unclear. Per germline, CDR1 MDHEN and CDR2 SYDVKM. The CDR3 runs 18 residues. As DNA, the CDR3 is TGTGCCAGCAGCTCCCCCATGGCGGAGAAGAGCTCCTACAATGAGCAATTCTTC. This codes for CASSSPMAEKSSYNEQFF.

This chain uses TRBV11-2 with TRBJ2-1, with TRBD2 identical over 7 bases. This CDR3 has 14 residues. V lost 8 bases and J lost 3; bases outside the gene matches: 7. Germline values: CDR1 SGHAT, CDR2 FQNNGV. CDR3 protein: CASDGEGYYNEQFF. The DNA for the CDR3 is TGTGCCAGCGATGGGGAGGGGTACTACAATGAGCAGTTCTTC. Full variable domain (rest looked up from reference TRBV11-2 and TRBJ2-1): EAGVAQSPRYKIIEKRQSVAFWCNPISGHATLYWYQQILGQGPKLLIQFQNNGVVDDSQLPKDRFSAERLKGVDSTLKIQPAKLEDSAVYLCASDGEGYYNEQFFGPGTRLTVL.

Comments on this clonotype: This may be a read error, as it is one base from a much larger clone. CDR3 coding DNA: TGCAGCGTTGCGAATTCAAACACTGAAGTTTTCTTT. Its protein product is CSVANSNTEVFF. The V and J genes are TRBV29-1 and TRBJ1-1, with D hard to call. Germline loops: CDR1 SQVTM, CDR2 ANQGSEA. The CDR3 consists of 12 residues. Full variable domain (rest looked up from reference TRBV29-1 and TRBJ1-1): SAVISQKPSRDICQRGTSLTIQCQVDSQVTMMFWYRQQPGQSLTLIATANQGSEATYESGFVIDKFPISRPNLTFSTLTVSNMSPEDSSIYLCSVANSNTEVFFGQGTRLTVV.

As regards this clonotype: Compared with germline, one end of the junction differs, possibly owing to a read error. The chain links TRBV6-1 to TRBJ1-5; no clear D gene. CDR1 and CDR2 (germline): MNHNS, SASEGT. CDR3 length: 14 amino acids. CDR3 nucleotides: TGTGCCAGCAGCGTACAGTCGCGCAATAAGCCCCAGCATTTT. This sequence encodes CASSVQSRNKPQHF.

The V gene is TRBV13, the J gene TRBJ2-3; tentative D call: TRBD2 (6 bases). The CDR3 has 14 residues. V was pared by 5 bases and J by 3 bases, with 12 bases between. Germline CDR1 is PRHDT and CDR2 is FYEKMQ (reference sequence). The CDR3 region is CASSPWTKTDTQYF. The CDR3, as DNA: TGTGCCAGCAGCCCCTGGACTAAGACAGATACGCAGTATTTT.

A word on this clonotype: At one end, the junction sequence differs from germline, possibly due to a read error. This rearrangement joins TRBV4-1 to TRBJ1-5, with D possibly matching TRBD1 (6 bases). The DNA end is more similar to TRBJ2-3, so the J call may be wrong. The CDR3 runs to 15 residues. CDR1 is MGHRA, CDR2 YSYEKL, per germline. CDR3 coding DNA: TGCGCCAGTAGCCAAGAGGGCAGGGGTGAGCAGCCCCAGTATTTT. Translated: CASSQEGRGEQPQYF.

This clonotype has just one count. Germline is not matched at one junction end, which may reflect a read error. This chain connects TRBV20-1 to TRBJ2-2; 8 nucleotides match TRBD2. Germline values: CDR1 DFQATT, CDR2 SNEGSKA (reference sequence). The CDR3 runs to 16 residues. The CDR3 sequence: CSAREAGAVNTGELSF. The CDR3, as DNA: TGCAGTGCTAGAGAAGCGGGAGCGGTGAACACCGGGGAGCTGTCTTTT.

Regarding this clonotype: This may stem from a read error, because a much larger clone lies one nucleotide away. The chain recombines TRBV4-2 with TRBJ2-3; TRBD2 agrees at 12 bases. The V and J ends lost 7 bases and 4 bases, in that order; junction bases with no gene match: 12. Germline CDR1 LGHNA, CDR2 YNFKEQ. This CDR3 has 17 residues. CDR3 sequence (DNA): TGTGCCAGCAACCACCCCTCTAGCGGGGGGGGAGCAGATACGCAGTATTTT. This gives the protein CASNHPSSGGGADTQYF.

About this clonotype: With a much larger clone just one base away, this may be a read error. V usage is TRBV5-5 and J usage is TRBJ1-1; D is unresolved. The CDR3 runs 15 residues. CDR1 is SGHKS, CDR2 YYEKEE, per germline (reference sequence). The CDR3 coding sequence is TGTGTCAGCAGTCTGGGAGGATTTGAACTCACTGAAGCTTTCTTT. It yields the protein CVSSLGGFELTEAFF. Variable domain in full (rest from reference TRBV5-5 and TRBJ1-1): DAGVTQSPTHLIKTRGQQVTLRCSPISGHKSVSWYQQVLGQGPQFIFQYYEKEERGRGNFPDRFSARQFPNYSSELNVNALLLGDSALYLCVSSLGGFELTEAFFGQGTRLTVV.

As for this clonotype: This may be a read error: a much more frequent sequence differs by one nucleotide. The chain combines TRBV12-5 with TRBJ1-2; D call uncertain. Germline CDR1 and CDR2: LGHNT and FRNRAP. The CDR3 spans 10 residues. In nucleotides, the CDR3 is TGTACTAGTGGAACAAAGGGCTACACCTTC. Protein: CTSGTKGYTF.

The rearrangement links TRBV29-1 to TRBJ1-1; D remains unclear. Germline V gene lookup returns CDR1 SQVTM and CDR2 ANQGSEA. The CDR3 is 14 residues long. CDR3 amino acids: CSLESGSGSTEAFF. The CDR3, as DNA: TGCAGTCTTGAATCGGGTTCCGGGAGCACTGAAGCTTTCTTT.

Concerning this clonotype: A junction boundary mismatches the germline segment, possibly from a read error. V gene TRBV4-3 combines with J gene TRBJ1-1; D not certain. The length of the CDR3 is 14 residues. Germline V gene lookup returns CDR1 LGHNA and CDR2 YSLEER. CDR3 sequence reads: CASNQDEWFTEAFF. The CDR3 DNA sequence: TGCGCCAGCAACCAAGACGAGTGGTTCACTGAAGCTTTCTTT.

This clonotype occurred many times. The gene calls are TRBV12-3 or TRBV12-4 and TRBJ1-6; 7 positions match TRBD1. Germline trimming cut 6 bases from V and 10 bases from J; bases unmatched to any gene: 9. The CDR3 is 14 residues long. For the CDR3, the DNA is TGTGCCAGCAGCTCCGACAGGGCGAACTCACCCCTCCACTTT. It specifies CASSSDRANSPLHF.

Comments on this clonotype: A read error is likely, as this CDR3 ends without the conserved phenylalanine or tryptophan. It is unclear where the CDR3 begins or ends on the DNA, so no DNA is shown, and the CDR3 is as TCRdb lists it. V usage is TRBV29-1 and J usage is TRBJ1-2; TRBD1 reflects the table's D call only, with no check against the DNA. Germline V gene lookup returns CDR1 SQVTM and CDR2 ANQGSEA. The CDR3 spans 14 residues, counting both ends. Here the CDR3 reads CSVEGDRGGEGYSL.

For this clonotype: This may arise from a read error, as a much more abundant clone is one base away. The rearrangement joins TRBV20-1 to TRBJ2-4; D perhaps matches TRBD1 (6 bases). The V and J ends lost 6 bases and 0 bases respectively, with 12 bases between them. This CDR3 is 14 amino acids long. CDR1 is DFQATT, CDR2 SNEGSKA, per germline (reference sequence). CDR3 nucleotides: TGCAGTGCAGCGATAGGGGGAGCCAAAAACATTCAGTACTTC. It encodes CSAAIGGAKNIQYF.

Regarding this clonotype: This may be a read error: a much more frequent sequence differs by one nucleotide. In DNA, the CDR3 is TGCAGTGCTAACACAGGGCCAGTTGGCTACACCTTC. Translating gives CSANTGPVGYTF. The genes are TRBV20-1 and TRBJ1-2; TRBD1 might be the D (6 bases). The V end was cut by 4 bases, the J end by 7 bases, with 13 bases between. Germline V lookup: CDR1 DFQATT, CDR2 SNEGSKA (reference sequence). This CDR3 is built from 12 residues.

J is TRBJ1-1 and V is TRBV13; D gene uncertain. The V gene lost 1 base and the J gene lost 3 bases, with 9 bases spanning the gap. The CDR3 totals 14 residues. Germline V CDR1 and CDR2: PRHDT, FYEKMQ (reference sequence). The CDR3 protein is CASSLAGVYTEAFF. The CDR3 DNA reads TGTGCCAGCAGCTTAGCTGGGGTTTACACTGAAGCTTTCTTT. The full variable domain, completed using reference TRBV13 and TRBJ1-1, is AAGVIQSPRHLIKEKRETATLKCYPIPRHDTVYWYQQGPGQDPQFLISFYEKMQSDKGSIPDRFSAQQFSDYHSELNMSSLELGDSALYFCASSLAGVYTEAFFGQGTRLTVV.

On this clonotype itself: A read error may explain this, as a much larger clone is one base away. This chain joins TRBV29-1 and TRBJ1-4; TRBD1 matches at 9 bases. Unmatched junction bases numbered 6, after V lost 7 bases and J lost 6 bases. CDR3 size: 13 residues. Germline V CDR1 and CDR2: SQVTM, ANQGSEA. The CDR3, as DNA: TGCAGCGCACAGACAGGGGGACATGAAAAACTGTTTTTT. Translating gives CSAQTGGHEKLFF.

The table lists this clonotype with a few counts. Just one base apart from a much larger clone, this may be a read error. The gene calls are TRBV6-2 or TRBV6-3 and TRBJ2-5; D is ambiguous. The germline CDR1 and CDR2 sequences are MNHEY and SVGEGT. The CDR3 runs to 13 residues. In nucleotides, the CDR3 is TGTTCCAGCAGTTACTCGGCGGAAGAGACCCAGTACTTC. Its protein product is CSSSYSAEETQYF.

A few counts support this clonotype. A much larger clone lies one base from this, so it may be a read error. The chain recombines TRBV6-2 or TRBV6-3 with TRBJ1-1; perhaps TRBD1 as D (5 bases). The length of the CDR3 is 14 residues. Germline CDR1 is MNHEY and CDR2 is SVGEGT. Trimming left V 2 bases short and J 7 bases short, with 14 bases between. The CDR3 spells CASSYPKGTVEAFF. As DNA, the CDR3 is TGTGCCAGCAGTTACCCGAAAGGGACCGTTGAAGCTTTCTTT.

Worth noting for this clonotype: This clone may be a read error of a much larger clone one base away. The chain has TRBV12-3 or TRBV12-4 and TRBJ1-5, with D possibly matching TRBD1 (5 bases). There are 14 residues in the CDR3. V lost 1 base and J lost 6, with 10 bases in between. The CDR3 sequence is CASSLGDGGQPQHF. DNA for the CDR3: TGTGCCAGCAGTTTAGGGGACGGCGGTCAGCCCCAGCATTTT.

The rearrangement uses TRBV29-1 and TRBJ2-3; 7 nucleotides match TRBD2. The V segment lost 4 bases and the J segment 11 bases; nucleotides outside the gene matches: 15. This CDR3 comprises 14 residues. Germline V gene data show CDR1 as SQVTM and CDR2 as ANQGSEA. CDR3 amino acids: CSVGEGGPLEKQYF. CDR3 DNA sequence: TGCAGCGTTGGCGAGGGAGGGCCACTCGAAAAGCAGTATTTT.

Details on this clonotype: At one end, the junction sequence differs from germline, possibly due to a read error. The genes are TRBV11-3 and TRBJ2-2; the D is unclear. Germline CDR1 and CDR2: SGHNT and YENEEA. The CDR3 runs 17 residues. DNA for the CDR3: TGTACCAGCAGCTCTGGGAAAAGTCCACAGAACACCGGGGAGCTGTTTTTT. Encoded protein: CTSSSGKSPQNTGELFF. Drawing the rest from reference TRBV11-3 and TRBJ2-2, the complete variable domain is EAGVVQSPRYKIIEKKQPVAFWCNPISGHNTLYWYLQNLGQGPELLIRYENEEAVDDSQLPKDRFSAERLKGVDSTLKIQPAELGDSAVYLCTSSSGKSPQNTGELFFGEGSRLTVL.

This clonotype was picked up many times. V usage is TRBV29-1 and J usage is TRBJ2-5, with unresolved D. V lost 3 bases, J lost 7 bases, and 9 bases lay in between. Germline loops: CDR1 SQVTM, CDR2 ANQGSEA. This CDR3 comprises 11 residues. CDR3 sequence (DNA): TGCAGCGTTGAGGGGAATAGGACCCAGTACTTC. It translates to CSVEGNRTQYF.

This clonotype was seen ten or more times. V and J are TRBV11-3 and TRBJ2-1; no reliable D call. CDR1 and CDR2 from the germline V gene are SGHNT and YENEEA. Between the trimmed V and J ends, which lost 3 bases and 2 bases, there was a span of 5 bases. The CDR3 extends over 13 amino acids. CDR3 coding DNA: TGTGCCAGCAGCTTTGGAGCCTACAATGAGCAGTTCTTC. Translation gives CASSFGAYNEQFF.

In regard to this clonotype: With a much larger clone just one base away, this may be a read error. CDR3 in DNA: TGTGCCAGCGGTGAATCTCTAGCGGGAGTCTACAATGAGCAGTTCTTC. The encoded protein is CASGESLAGVYNEQFF. This chain connects TRBV6-1 to TRBJ2-1; the match to TRBD2 covers 10 bases. This CDR3 contains 16 residues. From germline, CDR1 is MNHNS and CDR2 SASEGT.